Described below is a single TCR beta chain sequence and its context. Its matching antigen is unknown. The sampling schedule covered blood at baseline, cycle 4 day 1, and cycle 7 day 1. Data came from immunoSEQ multiplex PCR; TCRdb stores just in-frame clones and leaves some out. The sample lists more than 45,000 clones; 80% to 90% were seen once. The data were obtained in a study of OX40 agonist ivuxolimab in advanced cancers. Trimming took off 10 bases at V and 0 bases at J, with 15 bases between the two ends. Germline-derived CDR1 and CDR2 are ENHRY and SYGVKD. The CDR3 loop spans 14 amino acids. Study findings and constraints: At 0.1-3.0 mg/kg, partial responders had clonal expansion among the lowest observed. Both CD4+ and CD8+ T cell populations in blood had undergone clonal expansion by week 6 at 0.1 to 3.0 mg/kg.

The sequence was collected from an adult with an advanced solid tumor such as melanoma, head and neck, liver or kidney cancer. V usage is TRBV10-3 and J usage is TRBJ2-5, with a weak D call TRBD2 (5 bases). The sequencing here drew on CD4+ or CD8+ T cells sorted from blood, taken in a trial of the OX40 agonist ivuxolimab. The CDR3 region is CATRTGRYQETQYF. In DNA, the CDR3 is TGTGCCACCCGGACTGGACGTTACCAAGAGACCCAGTACTTC.